The 3 T cell receptor beta chains given below trace back to one sample, sequenced in a study of cytomegalovirus exposure and HLA in healthy donors. Both 60 Vbeta primers and 13 Jbeta primers went into the PCR. Profiled with immunoSEQ multiplex PCR; TCRdb holds only in-frame clones, not every one. The profile shows 210,000 or so clones, roughly 84% of them singletons. The sample comprised PBMCs. The receptors were gathered from a human donor in good health.

The chain is built from TRBV5-5 and TRBJ1-4; D gene ambiguous. Germline assignment: CDR1 SGHKS and CDR2 YYEKEE (reference sequence). V lost 0 bases and J lost 0, with 9 bases in between. The CDR3 contains 16 residues. The CDR3 DNA reads TGTGCCAGCAGCTTGGATAGCCCTACAACTAATGAAAAACTGTTTTTT. Translating gives CASSLDSPTTNEKLFF.

V is TRBV7-2 and J is TRBJ1-1; a weak D match, TRBD1 (5 bases). CDR3 length: 14 amino acids. V gave up 5 bases and J gave up 1 base, with 11 bases separating them. Looked up from germline, CDR1 is SGHTA and CDR2 is FQGNSA. CDR3 amino acids: CASSAWGGNTEAFF. CDR3 DNA sequence: TGTGCCAGCAGCGCATGGGGGGGGAACACTGAAGCTTTCTTT. Together with reference TRBV7-2 and TRBJ1-1, the CDR3 gives the full variable domain: GAGVSQSPSNKVTEKGKDVELRCDPISGHTALYWYRQSLGQGLEFLIYFQGNSAPDKSGLPSDRFSAERTGGSVSTLTIQRTQQEDSAVYLCASSAWGGNTEAFFGQGTRLTVV.

V and J are TRBV9 and TRBJ2-2; 12 nucleotides agree with TRBD2. V trimming: 2 bases; J trimming: 1 base; junction bases outside the gene matches: 0. From germline, CDR1 is SGDLS and CDR2 YYNGEE. CDR3 length: 16 amino acids. The CDR3 region has the DNA TGTGCCAGCAGCGTGACTAGCGGGAGGAACACCGGGGAGCTGTTTTTT. It translates to CASSVTSGRNTGELFF.